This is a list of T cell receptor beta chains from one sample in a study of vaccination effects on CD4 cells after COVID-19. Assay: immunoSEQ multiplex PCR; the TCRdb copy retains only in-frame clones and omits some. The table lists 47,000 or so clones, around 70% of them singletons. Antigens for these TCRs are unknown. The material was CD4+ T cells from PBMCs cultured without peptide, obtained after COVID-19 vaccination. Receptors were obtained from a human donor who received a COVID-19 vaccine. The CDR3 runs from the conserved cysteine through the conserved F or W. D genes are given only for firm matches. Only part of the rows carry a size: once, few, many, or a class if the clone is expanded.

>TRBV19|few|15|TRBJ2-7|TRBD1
TGTGCCAGTAGTATAGTAGGCAGGGGGTCCTACGAGCAGTACTTC
CASSIVGRGSYEQYF
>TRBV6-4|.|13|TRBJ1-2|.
TGTGCCAGCAGTGACCGGGACAACTATGGCTACACCTTC
CASSDRDNYGYTF
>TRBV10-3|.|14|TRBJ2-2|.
TGTGCCATCAGTGCGGACCCGGGGCCCGGGGAGCTGTTTTTT
CAISADPGPGELFF
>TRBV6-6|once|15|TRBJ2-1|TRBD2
TGTGCCAGCAGTTACGGGACAGCGGGGGGGAATGAGCAGTTCTTC
CASSYGTAGGNEQFF
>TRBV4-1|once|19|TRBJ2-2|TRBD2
TGCGCCAGCAGCCAAGCCCCCGAGACTAGCGGGGGGTTCACCGGGGAGCTGTTTTTT
CASSQAPETSGGFTGELFF
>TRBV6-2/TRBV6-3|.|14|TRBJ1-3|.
TGTGCCAGCAGTTACGGCGACTCTGGAAACACCATATATTTT
CASSYGDSGNTIYF
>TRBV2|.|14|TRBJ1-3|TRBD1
TGTGCCAGCAGTATGACAGGGGCAGGAAACACCATATATTTT
CASSMTGAGNTIYF
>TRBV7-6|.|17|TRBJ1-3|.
TGTGCCAGCAGCTTAGAAGTCGTGGGAATTCGTGGAAACACCATATATTTT
CASSLEVVGIRGNTIYF
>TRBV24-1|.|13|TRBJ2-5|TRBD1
TGTGCCACCAGTGATGGACAGGGAGAGACCCAGTACTTC
CATSDGQGETQYF
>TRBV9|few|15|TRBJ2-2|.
TGTGCCAGCAGCGTAGGGACGATGAACACCGGGGAGCTGTTTTTT
CASSVGTMNTGELFF
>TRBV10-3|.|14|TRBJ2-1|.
TGTGCCATCAGCTTGGGGGGTATGATAAATGAGCAGTTCTTC
CAISLGGMINEQFF
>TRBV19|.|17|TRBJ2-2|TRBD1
TGTGCCAGTAACAGAGGAACAGGGGGCGCGTACACCGGGGAGCTGTTTTTT
CASNRGTGGAYTGELFF
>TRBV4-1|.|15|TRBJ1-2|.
TGCGCCAGCAGCCGAAATCGGGCGCTTAACTATGGCTACACCTTC
CASSRNRALNYGYTF
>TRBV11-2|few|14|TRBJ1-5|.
TGTGCCAGCAGCGCCCGGGGTGGTAATCAGCCCCAGCATTTT
CASSARGGNQPQHF
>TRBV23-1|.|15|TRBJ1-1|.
TGCGCCAGCAGTCAATCGAGAAGGGGGGACACTGAAGCTTTCTTT
CASSQSRRGDTEAFF
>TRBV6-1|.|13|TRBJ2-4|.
TGTGCCAGCAGTGAAGGGGGCGGAAACATTCAGTACTTC
CASSEGGGNIQYF
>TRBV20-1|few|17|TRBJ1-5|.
TGCAGTGCTAGTCCCCTAAGACACGCTATTAGCAATCAGCCCCAGCATTTT
CSASPLRHAISNQPQHF
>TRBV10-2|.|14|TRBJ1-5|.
TGCGCCAGCAGCAGGGGAAATAGCAATCAGCCCCAGCATTTT
CASSRGNSNQPQHF
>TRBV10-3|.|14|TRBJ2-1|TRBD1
TGTGCCATCAGTGACTGGACAGGGAGGAATGAGCAGTTCTTC
CAISDWTGRNEQFF
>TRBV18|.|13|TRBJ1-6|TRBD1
TGTGCCAGCTCACCGGACAGGGGGGAACCCCTCCACTTT
CASSPDRGEPLHF
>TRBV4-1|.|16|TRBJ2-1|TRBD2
TGCGCCAGCAGCCAAGATCCAGCGGGAGTGGTGTATGAGCAGTTCTTC
CASSQDPAGVVYEQFF
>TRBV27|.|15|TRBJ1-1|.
TGTGCCAGCAACCGAACCCCAGGGTCGAACACTGAAGCTTTCTTT
CASNRTPGSNTEAFF
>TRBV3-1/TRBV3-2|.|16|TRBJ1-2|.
TGTGCCAGCAGCCAGGGCCAGGTCGGACCTAACTATGGCTACACCTTC
CASSQGQVGPNYGYTF
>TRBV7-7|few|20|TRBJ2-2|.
TGTGCCAGCAGCGACCCGGGATCTGTCCTGCGACGGACGAACACCGGGGAGCTGTTTTTT
CASSDPGSVLRRTNTGELFF
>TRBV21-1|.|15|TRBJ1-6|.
TGTGCCAGCAGCGACGGGGACAGGGGGGGTTCACCCCTCCACTTT
CASSDGDRGGSPLHF
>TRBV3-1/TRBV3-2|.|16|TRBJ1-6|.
TGTGCCAGCAGTCAGGCCCGGACAGTTTATAATTCACCCCTCCACTTT
CASSQARTVYNSPLHF
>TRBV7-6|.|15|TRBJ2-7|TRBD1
TGTGCCAGCAGCTTAGCTGATAGGGGGCAATACGAGCAGTACTTC
CASSLADRGQYEQYF
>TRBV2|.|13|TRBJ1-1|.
TGTGCCAGCAGTGTAGGGGAAGTGTTGGGAGCTTTCTTT
CASSVGEVLGAFF
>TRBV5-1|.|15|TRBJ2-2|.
TGCGCCAGCAGCTTGGTGCGGCTGAACACCGGGGAGCTGTTTTTT
CASSLVRLNTGELFF
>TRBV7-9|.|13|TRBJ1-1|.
TGTGCCAGCAGCTTACACATGAACACTGAAGCTTTCTTT
CASSLHMNTEAFF
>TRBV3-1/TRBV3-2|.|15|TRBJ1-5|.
TGTGCCAGCAGCCAAGGGGGGCTGCTTAATCAGCCCCAGCATTTT
CASSQGGLLNQPQHF
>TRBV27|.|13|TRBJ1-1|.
TGTGCCAGCAGTTTGTCCCCAAGGACTGAAGCTTTCTTT
CASSLSPRTEAFF
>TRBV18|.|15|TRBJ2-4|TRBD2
TGTGCCAGCTCACTGACTAGCGGGCCTTCGAACATTCAGTACTTC
CASSLTSGPSNIQYF
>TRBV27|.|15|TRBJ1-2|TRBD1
TGTGCCAGCAGTTCGCCCATACAGGGGAACTATGGCTACACCTTC
CASSSPIQGNYGYTF
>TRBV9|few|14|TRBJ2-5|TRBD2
TGTGCCAGCAGCGTAACTAGCGGGGGAGAGACCCAGTACTTC
CASSVTSGGETQYF
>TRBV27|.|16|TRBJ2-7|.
TGTGCCAGCAGTTTATCAGTCCAATATTCAGTCTACGAGCAGTACTTC
CASSLSVQYSVYEQYF
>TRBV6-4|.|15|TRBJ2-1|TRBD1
TGTGCCAGCAGTGAATCAGGACAGGGCTACAATGAGCAGTTCTTC
CASSESGQGYNEQFF
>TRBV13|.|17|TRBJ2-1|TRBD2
TGTGCCAGCAGCTCCCTCGTTGGGGCGGGGGGTCACAATGAGCAGTTCTTC
CASSSLVGAGGHNEQFF
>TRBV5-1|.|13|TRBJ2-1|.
TGCGCCAGCCAAAGAGAGAGCGGCAATGAGCAGTTCTTC
CASQRESGNEQFF
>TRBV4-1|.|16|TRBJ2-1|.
TGCGCCAGCAGCCAAGAGGTGTTTGGCCGCGGCAATGAGCAGTTCTTC
CASSQEVFGRGNEQFF
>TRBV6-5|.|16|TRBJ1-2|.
TGTGCCAGCAGTTACTCGGAATTGACAGGCTCCTATGGCTACACCTTC
CASSYSELTGSYGYTF
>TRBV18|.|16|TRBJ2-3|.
TGTGCCAGCTCACCCCTTTTTGATGCGGTAGGAGATACGCAGTATTTT
CASSPLFDAVGDTQYF
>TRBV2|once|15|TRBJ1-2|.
TGTGCCAGCAGTGAAGCTGGGCAGGGAAACTATGGCTACACCTTC
CASSEAGQGNYGYTF
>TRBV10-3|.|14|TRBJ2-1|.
TGTGCCATCAGTGAGCAGGGGTCCTACAATGAGCAGTTCTTC
CAISEQGSYNEQFF